The 21 T cell receptor beta chains given below trace back to one sample, sequenced in a study of T cells in Graves' hyperthyroidism and ophthalmopathy (dated by TCRdb to the late 2010s). The library was produced with multiplex PCR. The listed sequencing device is Illumina HiSeq 2000. The TCR beta CDR3 regions were amplified from RNA transcripts. The first round of RT-PCR for the TCR CDR3 was performed with the HTBI primer set and the Qiagen OneStep RT-PCR kit. TCRdb reworked the public reads: Q25 trimming with fastp, MiXCR clone assembly, productive beta chains retained. Duplicate CDR3 protein sequences are folded into a single record with the most common DNA and genes. Present in this sample are roughly 700,000 distinct CDR3 sequences, 14% of which were seen just once. About 10% of the sample is in the top ten clones. The specimen sequenced was blood. These receptors all come from a woman aged 18 to 35 with Graves' hyperthyroidism.

This clonotype was counted many times. V gene TRBV28 combines with J gene TRBJ2-2; D is ambiguous. Germline V gene sequence: CDR1 MDHEN, CDR2 SYDVKM. V was shortened by 6 bases and J by 5 bases, with 10 bases between the two germline ends. The CDR3 consists of 13 residues. The CDR3 nucleotides are TGTGCCAGCAGCCCATCTTGGACCGGGGAGCTGTTTTTT. Translation gives CASSPSWTGELFF.

This clonotype came up many times. The chain employs TRBV20-1 and TRBJ2-7, with 10 bases that match TRBD1. The CDR3 consists of 14 residues. Trimming cost V 0 bases and J 3 bases; bases outside gene matches: 2. Per germline, CDR1 DFQATT and CDR2 SNEGSKA (reference sequence). The CDR3 loop reads CSARDWDRGYEQYF. In nucleotides, the CDR3 is TGCAGTGCTAGAGATTGGGACAGGGGCTACGAGCAGTACTTC.

The table lists this clonotype with many counts. This chain joins TRBV3-1 and TRBJ2-1; D might be TRBD2 (5 bases). Germline V gene data show CDR1 as LGHDT and CDR2 as YNNKEL (reference sequence). This CDR3 is built from 16 residues. Trimming took off 1 base at V and 8 bases at J, with 18 bases between the two ends. The CDR3 bases are TGTGCCAGCAGCCAAGCCCGGTCCAGCAAGAGGGATGAGCAGTTCTTC. Its protein product is CASSQARSSKRDEQFF.

This clonotype showed up many times. V and J are TRBV6-1 and TRBJ2-3; a weak D match, TRBD2 (5 bases). V was trimmed by 6 bases and J by 2 bases, leaving 12 bases between them. This CDR3 has 14 amino acids. Germline loops: CDR1 MNHNS, CDR2 SASEGT. The CDR3 loop is CASRISGITDTQYF. As DNA, the CDR3 is TGTGCCAGCAGAATCAGCGGAATCACAGATACGCAGTATTTT.

This clonotype was detected only a few times. The chain has TRBV5-8 and TRBJ2-4; maybe TRBD2 (6 bases). Germline loops: CDR1 SGHTS, CDR2 YDEGEE. The CDR3 is 15 residues long. Between the trimmed V and J ends, which lost 3 bases and 3 bases, there was a span of 13 bases. The CDR3 is CASSYSRRVKNIQYF. CDR3 DNA: TGTGCCAGCAGCTACAGCCGGAGGGTCAAAAACATTCAGTACTTC.

This clonotype has a count of ten or more. The chain employs TRBV6-2 or TRBV6-3 and TRBJ2-6; D is uncertain. Germline lookup yields CDR1 MNHEY and CDR2 SVGEGT. The CDR3 loop spans 14 amino acids. Trimming took off 8 bases at V and 0 bases at J, with 8 bases between the two ends. The chain's CDR3 is CASFSPSGANVLTF. In DNA, the CDR3 is TGTGCCAGCTTTTCGCCCTCTGGGGCCAACGTCCTGACTTTC.

This clonotype was counted at least ten times. The CDR3 spells CSARGSPNFNRNTEAFF. The CDR3 nucleotides read TGCAGTGCTAGAGGTAGTCCCAACTTTAACCGGAACACTGAAGCTTTCTTT. The V call is TRBV20-1, the J call TRBJ1-1; D remains ambiguous. V was pared by 1 base and J by 1 base, with 19 bases between. The V gene's germline CDR1 is DFQATT and CDR2 SNEGSKA (reference sequence). The CDR3 loop spans 17 amino acids.

There are many counts of this clonotype. V gene TRBV15 combines with J gene TRBJ2-1; TRBD2 matches at 9 bases. V lost 3 bases and J lost 5; bases outside the gene matches: 8. Per germline, CDR1 LNHNV and CDR2 YYDKDF (reference sequence). CDR3 size: 16 residues. CDR3 sequence (DNA): TGTGCCACCAGCAGTGATTCGCTAGCGGGAAACAATGAGCAGTTCTTC. The encoded protein is CATSSDSLAGNNEQFF.

This clonotype was detected ten times or more. The rearrangement links TRBV13 to TRBJ1-1; unclear D gene. CDR3 length: 17 residues. V was trimmed by 3 bases and J by 0 bases, leaving 17 bases between them. CDR1 and CDR2 from the germline V gene are PRHDT and FYEKMQ (reference sequence). CDR3 residues: CASSFGDAGRLNTEAFF. CDR3 in DNA: TGTGCCAGCAGCTTCGGGGATGCAGGACGTCTGAACACTGAAGCTTTCTTT.

Ten or more counts support this clonotype. The chain links TRBV11-2 to TRBJ2-3; D is unclear. Trimming stripped 5 bases from V and 3 bases from J, with 12 bases between. CDR3 length: 14 amino acids. CDR1 is SGHAT and CDR2 is FQNNGV in the germline V gene. The DNA of the CDR3 is TGTGCCAGCAGCCGCTTCTCTTTGACAGATACGCAGTATTTT. Protein: CASSRFSLTDTQYF.

This chain connects TRBV5-1 to TRBJ2-7, with D perhaps TRBD1 or TRBD2 (5 bases each). The CDR3 extends over 15 amino acids. Germline CDR1 is SGHRS and CDR2 is YFSETQ. V gave up 4 bases and J gave up 1 base, with 15 bases separating them. Here the CDR3 DNA reads TGCGCCAGCAGCCCGCAAGGGACCGGATCCTACGAGCAGTACTTC. Amino acids: CASSPQGTGSYEQYF.

The chain is built from TRBV4-1 and TRBJ1-5; D is uncertain. Germline-derived CDR1 and CDR2 are MGHRA and YSYEKL. The CDR3 runs to 15 residues. The V and J ends lost 3 bases and 6 bases respectively, with 15 bases between them. The CDR3 here is CASSHPGRFGQPQHF. In DNA, the CDR3 is TGCGCCAGCAGCCACCCTGGACGGTTTGGTCAGCCCCAGCATTTT.

This clonotype was observed a few times. The chain has TRBV18 and TRBJ2-7; D is undetermined. The CDR3 has 13 residues. Germline CDR1 is KGHSH and CDR2 is LQKENI. Trimming stripped 3 bases from V and 5 bases from J, with 11 bases between. CDR3 bases: TGTGCCAGCTCACCGTTAGGGTCCAACGAGCAGTACTTC. It is translated as CASSPLGSNEQYF.

This clonotype was observed many times. This chain connects TRBV3-1 to TRBJ2-5; TRBD2 aligns across 9 bases. Germline values: CDR1 LGHDT, CDR2 YNNKEL (reference sequence). The CDR3 is 18 residues long. V was clipped by 4 bases and J by 4 bases; unmatched bases: 16. The CDR3 loop reads CASSPGLALGSAGETQYF. The CDR3 nucleotides read TGTGCCAGCAGCCCGGGACTAGCTCTAGGTTCAGCGGGAGAGACCCAGTACTTC.

The rearrangement links TRBV25-1 to TRBJ2-1, with D possibly TRBD2 on 5 matching bases. This CDR3 is 18 amino acids long. V lost 2 bases, J lost 4 bases, and 21 bases lay in between. CDR1 is MGHDK and CDR2 is SYGVNS in the germline V gene. The CDR3 reads CASSETLTLAPYYNEQFF. For the CDR3, the DNA is TGTGCCAGCAGTGAAACTTTGACTCTAGCCCCGTATTACAATGAGCAGTTCTTC.

A few counts support this clonotype. This rearrangement joins TRBV6-1 to TRBJ2-2; D perhaps matches TRBD1 (6 bases). The CDR3 has 17 amino acids. Trimming cost V 8 bases and J 4 bases, with 23 bases left between them. Germline lookup yields CDR1 MNHNS and CDR2 SASEGT. The CDR3 DNA sequence: TGTGCCAGCCGTCCTGAGAAGACAGGCTGGAGCACCGGGGAGCTGTTTTTT. As protein: CASRPEKTGWSTGELFF.

Remarks on this clonotype: Likely a read error: the CDR3 ends without its conserved phenylalanine or tryptophan. The gene calls are TRBV12-3 or TRBV12-4 and TRBJ2-1; no reliable D call. This CDR3 has 12 residues. Trimming took 7 bases from V and 7 from J, leaving 11 bases between them. DNA of the CDR3: TGTGCCAGCATGGCTTTAGGAAATGAGCAGTTCCTC. This sequence encodes CASMALGNEQFL.

Many counts were recorded for this clonotype. The V gene is TRBV11-2, the J gene TRBJ2-7; D remains ambiguous. V gave up 1 base and J gave up 2 bases, with 6 bases separating them. Per germline, CDR1 SGHAT and CDR2 FQNNGV. This CDR3 region has 13 residues. The CDR3 loop is CASSLGATYEQYF. The CDR3 nucleotides are TGTGCCAGCAGCTTAGGGGCGACCTACGAGCAGTACTTC.

This clonotype has only one observation. One base away lies a much larger clone, so this may be a sequencing read error. The chain carries TRBV24-1 and TRBJ2-1, with 10 positions matching TRBD1. The closer fit of TRBJ2-7 to the DNA end suggests the J call may be wrong. This CDR3 contains 17 residues. CDR1 and CDR2 from the germline V gene are KGHDR and SFDVKD. For the CDR3, the DNA is TGTGCCACCAGTGATGGACCCGGGACAGGGGTCCACAATGAGCAGTACTTC. The encoded protein is CATSDGPGTGVHNEQYF.

This clonotype was seen many times. This sequence joins TRBV27 and TRBJ2-6; D gene ambiguous. Germline CDR1 and CDR2: MNHEY and SMNVEV (reference sequence). Trimming took 1 base from V and 1 from J, leaving 11 bases between them. There are 17 residues in the CDR3. The CDR3 region is CASSLWSVTSGANVLTF. The CDR3 DNA reads TGTGCCAGCAGTTTATGGTCAGTAACTTCTGGGGCCAACGTCCTGACTTTC.

Remarks on this clonotype: This sequence may be a read error, since a much larger clone differs from it by one base. The chain is built from TRBV11-2 and TRBJ2-1; D might be TRBD2 (5 bases). CDR1 is SGHAT and CDR2 is FQNNGV in the germline V gene. This CDR3 contains 17 residues. V was clipped by 8 bases and J by 2 bases, with 22 bases between them. The CDR3 nucleotides are TGTGCCAGCCGCCCCAGTTTGGGGAGCCTCACCTACAATGAGCAGTTCTTC. Its protein product is CASRPSLGSLTYNEQFF.